The rows below give T cell receptor beta chains drawn from one sample of a study of T-cell reconstitution after alpha-beta-depleted transplantation in children. TCRdb reprocessed the PCR reads with MiXCR, giving one entry per CDR3 protein. The table shows hundreds of thousands of distinct CDR3 sequences, with roughly 15% occurring only once. The material sequenced was PBMCs from the stem cell graft donor, taken from the stem cell graft. These receptor sequences come from a human donor who donated a stem cell graft to a child with acute myeloid leukemia. Each CDR3 is given with its conserved first and last residue. D genes are given only for firm matches. Clone size is shown for a subset of rows, as once, few, many or a class of expanded clone.

TRBJ1-1 16 TRBV25-1 NA many CASSPLTEGGHTEAFF TGTGCCAGCAGTCCACTCACCGAGGGGGGACACACTGAAGCTTTCTTT
TRBJ2-5 13 TRBV6-2/TRBV6-3 NA NA CASRLLTRETQYF TGTGCCAGCAGACTACTAACACGGGAGACCCAGTACTTC
TRBJ1-4 16 TRBV20-1 TRBD1 many CSAIPGTGISNEKLFF TGCAGTGCTATCCCCGGGACAGGAATATCTAATGAAAAACTGTTTTTT
TRBJ1-2 15 TRBV6-1 TRBD1 many CASSLPGQGARGYTF TGTGCCAGCAGCCTCCCTGGACAGGGGGCGCGGGGCTACACCTTC
TRBJ2-2 19 TRBV15 NA NA CATSRDGWGSRDIAGELFF TGTGCCACCAGCAGAGATGGCTGGGGTTCTAGGGACATCGCGGGGGAGCTGTTTTTT
TRBJ2-7 14 TRBV29-1 TRBD1 few CSVEVRGQGGEQYF TGCAGCGTTGAAGTGAGGGGACAGGGAGGCGAGCAGTACTTC
TRBJ1-6 13 TRBV20-1 TRBD1 many CSARGQGDSPLHF TGCAGTGCTAGGGGACAGGGAGATTCACCCCTCCACTTT
TRBJ2-1 12 TRBV5-5 NA NA CASSLRLDEQFF TGTGCCAGCAGCCTCAGACTCGATGAGCAGTTCTTC
TRBJ1-1 14 TRBV5-1 NA few CASSHDTTIPEAFF TGCGCCAGCAGCCACGATACCACTATCCCTGAAGCTTTCTTT
TRBJ2-5 15 TRBV5-5 NA few CASSTGRVGQETQYF TGTGCCAGCAGTACAGGGCGAGTTGGCCAAGAGACCCAGTACTTC
TRBJ2-1 16 TRBV5-1 TRBD1 few CASSLAIGDRVNEQFF TGCGCCAGCAGCTTGGCCATCGGTGACAGGGTCAATGAGCAGTTCTTC
TRBJ2-7 11 TRBV5-6 NA many CASSFQSEQYF TGTGCCAGCAGCTTCCAAAGCGAGCAGTACTTC
TRBJ2-3 15 TRBV7-3 TRBD2 NA CASSPGERGTDTQYF TGTGCCAGCAGTCCGGGGGAGCGGGGGACAGATACGCAGTATTTT
TRBJ2-1 15 TRBV12-3/TRBV12-4 NA many CASSFPGARYNEQFF TGTGCCAGCAGTTTTCCGGGGGCGCGCTACAATGAGCAGTTCTTC
TRBJ1-6 12 TRBV20-1 NA many CSASGPGPPLHF TGCAGTGCTAGCGGGCCCGGACCACCCCTCCACTTT
TRBJ2-1 17 TRBV5-5 TRBD1 NA CASSLDPDRGGRAEQFF TGTGCCAGCAGCCTTGACCCGGACAGGGGGGGTAGAGCTGAGCAGTTCTTC
TRBJ1-1 11 TRBV20-1 NA many CSLWRGTEAFF TGCAGCCTCTGGAGGGGCACTGAAGCTTTCTTT
TRBJ2-1 15 TRBV7-7 NA NA CASSLGFAGYNEQFF TGTGCCAGCAGCTTAGGATTCGCGGGATACAATGAGCAGTTCTTC
TRBJ2-2 14 TRBV20-1 NA many CSAMNRPNTGELFF TGCAGTGCTATGAATCGGCCGAACACCGGGGAGCTGTTTTTT
TRBJ2-7 15 TRBV20-1 TRBD2 NA CSARVSSGGSDEQYF TGCAGTGCTAGAGTCTCTAGCGGGGGGTCTGACGAGCAGTACTTC
TRBJ2-7 14 TRBV10-3 TRBD2 many CAISNPSGGYEQYF TGTGCCATCAGTAACCCTAGCGGGGGCTACGAGCAGTACTTC
TRBJ2-7 13 TRBV20-1 NA many CSARETLSYEQYF TGCAGTGCTAGGGAGACACTCTCCTACGAGCAGTACTTC
TRBJ2-1 15 TRBV5-1 TRBD1 few CASSSDRGTYNEQFF TGCGCCAGCAGCTCTGACAGGGGCACCTACAATGAGCAGTTCTTC
TRBJ2-7 13 TRBV4-3 NA NA CASSQGLSREQYF TGCGCCAGCAGCCAGGGGCTGTCCAGGGAGCAGTACTTC
TRBJ2-2 14 TRBV6-4 NA few CASSNSRNTGELFF TGTGCCAGCAGTAATTCCAGGAACACCGGGGAGCTGTTTTTT
TRBJ1-5 15 TRBV12-3/TRBV12-4 NA NA CASSQEERRDQPQHF TGTGCCAGCAGTCAAGAGGAAAGACGGGATCAGCCCCAGCATTTT
TRBJ1-1 14 TRBV29-1 NA many CSVEDRRGNTEAFF TGCAGCGTTGAAGATCGCAGGGGGAACACTGAAGCTTTCTTT
TRBJ1-5 15 TRBV20-1 NA many CSARSGQPSNQPQHF TGCAGTGCTAGGAGCGGACAGCCTAGCAATCAGCCCCAGCATTTT
TRBJ2-1 15 TRBV27 TRBD2 many CASSPAGALTNEQFF TGTGCCAGCAGTCCAGCGGGGGCCCTTACCAATGAGCAGTTCTTC
TRBJ2-1 12 TRBV5-5 TRBD1 NA CASSYQGDEQFF TGTGCCAGCAGCTACCAGGGGGATGAGCAGTTCTTC
TRBJ1-2 14 TRBV20-1 NA NA CSALGGDVNYGYTF TGCAGTGCTCTTGGAGGGGACGTCAACTATGGCTACACCTTC
TRBJ2-2 14 TRBV27 NA few CASSFSGETGELFF TGTGCCAGCAGTTTTAGCGGTGAGACCGGGGAGCTGTTTTTT
TRBJ2-3 15 TRBV7-2 NA many CASSFSGRSTDTQYF TGTGCCAGCAGCTTTTCCGGAAGGAGCACAGATACGCAGTATTTT
TRBJ1-5 14 TRBV20-1 TRBD1 NA CSARPGQQNQPQHF TGCAGTGCTAGACCGGGACAGCAGAATCAGCCCCAGCATTTT
TRBJ2-2 13 TRBV30 NA NA CAWSEVTGGELFF TGTGCCTGGAGTGAGGTTACTGGCGGGGAGCTGTTTTTT
TRBJ2-2 16 TRBV20-1 TRBD1 few CSARGVRDRPTGELFF TGCAGTGCTAGAGGGGTCCGGGACAGACCAACCGGGGAGCTGTTTTTT
TRBJ1-2 15 TRBV20-1 NA NA CSAGPVDRASDGYTF TGCAGTGCGGGCCCCGTCGACAGAGCCTCGGATGGCTACACCTTC
TRBJ2-3 16 TRBV5-1 NA NA CASSLQVGSITDTQYF TGCGCCAGCAGCTTACAGGTTGGGTCGATAACAGATACGCAGTATTTT
TRBJ1-2 14 TRBV15 NA NA CATSRDYGGFGYTF TGTGCCACCAGCAGAGACTACGGGGGCTTTGGCTACACCTTC
TRBJ2-1 15 TRBV7-9 TRBD2 few CASSHTGGPYNEQFF TGTGCCAGCAGTCATACGGGAGGGCCGTACAATGAGCAGTTCTTC
TRBJ1-3 15 TRBV5-5 NA many CASRDFGRSGNTIYF TGTGCCAGCCGTGATTTCGGACGCTCTGGAAACACCATATATTTT
TRBJ1-2 13 TRBV7-2 TRBD1 many CASRRTGSYGYTF TGTGCCAGCAGACGGACAGGGTCCTATGGCTACACCTTC
TRBJ2-7 16 TRBV4-3 TRBD2 many CASSQGLAGASYEQYF TGCGCCAGCAGCCAAGGACTAGCGGGGGCTTCCTACGAGCAGTACTTC
TRBJ2-1 17 TRBV6-5 TRBD1 NA CASSYSPGTGVYNEQFF TGTGCCAGCAGTTACTCGCCCGGGACAGGGGTCTACAATGAGCAGTTCTTC
TRBJ2-2 17 TRBV7-6 NA few CASSYRGPVFDTGELFF TGTGCCAGCAGCTACCGGGGCCCAGTCTTCGACACCGGGGAGCTGTTTTTT
TRBJ1-3 15 TRBV4-2 NA few CASSQDPQGGNTIYF TGTGCCAGCAGCCAAGACCCCCAGGGAGGAAACACCATATATTTT
TRBJ2-5 17 TRBV7-2 TRBD2 NA CASSLGGRGGSWETQYF TGTGCCAGCAGCTTAGGAGGGCGGGGGGGCTCATGGGAGACCCAGTACTTC
TRBJ1-2 14 TRBV5-6 TRBD1 few CASSLTGGTFGYTF TGTGCCAGCAGCTTGACAGGGGGGACGTTTGGCTACACCTTC
TRBJ2-5 14 TRBV29-1 NA NA CSAGEVDGGETQYF TGCAGCGCCGGAGAAGTGGACGGGGGAGAGACCCAGTACTTC
TRBJ2-2 14 TRBV27 NA NA CTAGGQGRTGELFF TGTACCGCGGGGGGACAGGGACGCACCGGGGAGCTGTTTTTT
TRBJ1-5 16 TRBV6-1 NA many CASSEPDVGWNQPQHF TGTGCCAGCAGTGAACCGGACGTCGGTTGGAATCAGCCCCAGCATTTT
TRBJ2-6 16 TRBV28 NA few CASREPGASGANVLTF TGTGCCAGCAGAGAACCGGGAGCCTCTGGGGCCAACGTCCTGACTTTC